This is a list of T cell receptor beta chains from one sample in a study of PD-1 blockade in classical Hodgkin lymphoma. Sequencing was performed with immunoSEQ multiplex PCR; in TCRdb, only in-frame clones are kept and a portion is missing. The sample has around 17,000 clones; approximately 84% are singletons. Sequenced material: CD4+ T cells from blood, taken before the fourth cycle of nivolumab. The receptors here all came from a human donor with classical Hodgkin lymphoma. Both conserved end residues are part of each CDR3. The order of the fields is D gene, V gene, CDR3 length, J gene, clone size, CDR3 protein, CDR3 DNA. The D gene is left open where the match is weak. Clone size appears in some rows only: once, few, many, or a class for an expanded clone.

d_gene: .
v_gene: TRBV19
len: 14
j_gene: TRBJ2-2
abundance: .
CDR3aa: CASSWGYGAGELFF
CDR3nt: TGTGCCAGTAGTTGGGGTTATGGGGCCGGGGAGCTGTTTTTT

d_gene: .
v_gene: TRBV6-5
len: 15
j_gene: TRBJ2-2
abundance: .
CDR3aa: CASSYSGPHTGELFF
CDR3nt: TGTGCCAGCAGTTACTCGGGACCGCACACCGGGGAGCTGTTTTTT

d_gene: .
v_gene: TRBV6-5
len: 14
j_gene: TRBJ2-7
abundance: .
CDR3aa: CASSYSSPSYEQYF
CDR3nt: TGTGCCAGCAGTTACTCGAGTCCCTCCTACGAGCAGTACTTC

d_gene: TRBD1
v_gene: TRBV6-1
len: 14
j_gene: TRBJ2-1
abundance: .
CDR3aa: CASSRTGQAVEQFF
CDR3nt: TGTGCCAGCAGTCGGACAGGTCAGGCCGTTGAGCAGTTCTTC

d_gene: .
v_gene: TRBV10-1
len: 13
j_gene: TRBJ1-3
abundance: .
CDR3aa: CASSAESGNTIYF
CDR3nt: TGCGCCAGCAGTGCCGAATCTGGAAACACCATATATTTT

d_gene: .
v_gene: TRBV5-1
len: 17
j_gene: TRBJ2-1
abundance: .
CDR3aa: CASSLGPGASSINEQFF
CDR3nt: TGCGCCAGCAGCTTGGGCCCGGGGGCCTCGTCTATCAATGAGCAGTTCTTC

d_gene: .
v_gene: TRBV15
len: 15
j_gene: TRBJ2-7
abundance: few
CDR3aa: CATSAPGRKEYEQYF
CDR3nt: TGTGCCACCAGCGCCCCGGGACGGAAAGAATACGAGCAGTACTTC

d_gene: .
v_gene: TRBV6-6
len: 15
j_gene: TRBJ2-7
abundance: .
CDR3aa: CASSPSLGSSYEQYF
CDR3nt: TGTGCCAGCAGCCCATCGTTGGGAAGCTCCTACGAGCAGTACTTC

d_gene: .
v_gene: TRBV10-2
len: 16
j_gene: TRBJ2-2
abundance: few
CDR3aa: CASSTDRRLNTGELFF
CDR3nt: TGCGCCAGCAGCACCGACAGAAGACTGAACACCGGGGAGCTGTTTTTT

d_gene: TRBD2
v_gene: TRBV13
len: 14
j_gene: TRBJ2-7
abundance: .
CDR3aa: CASSSSGGGYEQYF
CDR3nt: TGTGCCAGCAGCTCCTCCGGGGGGGGCTACGAGCAGTACTTC

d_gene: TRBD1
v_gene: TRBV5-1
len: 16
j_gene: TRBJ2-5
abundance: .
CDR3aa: CASSLGGTGRRETQYF
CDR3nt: TGCGCCAGCAGCTTGGGAGGGACAGGGAGAAGAGAGACCCAGTACTTC

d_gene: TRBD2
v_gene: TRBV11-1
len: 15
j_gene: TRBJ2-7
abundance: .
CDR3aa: CASSSGLAGSYEQYF
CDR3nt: TGTGCCAGCAGCTCCGGACTAGCGGGATCCTACGAGCAGTACTTC

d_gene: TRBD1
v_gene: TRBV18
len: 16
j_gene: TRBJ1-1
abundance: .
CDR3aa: CASSPPTGAVNTEAFF
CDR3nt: TGTGCCAGCTCACCACCTACAGGGGCCGTGAACACTGAAGCTTTCTTT

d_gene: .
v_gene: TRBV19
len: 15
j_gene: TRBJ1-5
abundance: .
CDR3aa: CASSILGVGNQPQHF
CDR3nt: TGTGCCAGTAGTATCCTAGGAGTTGGCAATCAGCCCCAGCATTTT

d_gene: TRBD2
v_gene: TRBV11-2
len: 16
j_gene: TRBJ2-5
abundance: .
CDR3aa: CASSSRLAGGVETQYF
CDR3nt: TGTGCCAGCAGTTCTCGACTAGCGGGGGGGGTGGAGACCCAGTACTTC

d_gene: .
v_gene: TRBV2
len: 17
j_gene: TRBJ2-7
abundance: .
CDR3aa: CASSTNLGGWRGYEQYF
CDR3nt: TGTGCCAGCAGTACCAACCTAGGAGGGTGGCGGGGATACGAGCAGTACTTC

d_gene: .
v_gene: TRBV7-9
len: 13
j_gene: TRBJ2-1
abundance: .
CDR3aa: CASSFKRDNEQFF
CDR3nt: TGTGCCAGCAGCTTCAAGCGGGACAATGAGCAGTTCTTC

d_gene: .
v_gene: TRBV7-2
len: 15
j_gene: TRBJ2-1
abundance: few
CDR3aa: CASSKQSLSSNEQFF
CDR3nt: TGTGCCAGCAGCAAACAAAGTCTGAGTTCTAACGAGCAGTTCTTC